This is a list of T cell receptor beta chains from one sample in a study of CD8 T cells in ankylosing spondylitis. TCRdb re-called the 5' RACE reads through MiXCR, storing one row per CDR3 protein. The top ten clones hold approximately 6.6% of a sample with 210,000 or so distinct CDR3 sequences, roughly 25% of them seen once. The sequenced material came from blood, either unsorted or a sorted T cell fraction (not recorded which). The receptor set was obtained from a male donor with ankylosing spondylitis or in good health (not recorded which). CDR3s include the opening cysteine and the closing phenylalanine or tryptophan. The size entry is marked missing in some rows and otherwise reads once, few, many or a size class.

CDR3aa: CASSWGDSPLHF
v_gene: TRBV12-3/TRBV12-4
abundance: .

CDR3aa: CAIMGRESNEQFF
v_gene: TRBV10-3
abundance: .

CDR3aa: CASSPPFGQKQETQYF
v_gene: TRBV18
abundance: many

CDR3aa: CAISEIGGDSYEQYF
v_gene: TRBV10-3
abundance: many

CDR3aa: CASSLTGGTHNEQFF
v_gene: TRBV7-3
abundance: few

CDR3aa: CASTRTISNQPQHF
v_gene: TRBV28
abundance: many

CDR3aa: CAISEPGQGNTGELFF
v_gene: TRBV10-3
abundance: many

CDR3aa: CASSPMAGGSTQYF
v_gene: TRBV12-3/TRBV12-4
abundance: .

CDR3aa: CASRAGASGYTF
v_gene: TRBV6-5
abundance: .

CDR3aa: CASSQDGTSGYNEQFF
v_gene: TRBV4-2
abundance: .

CDR3aa: CSVERMGATGELFF
v_gene: TRBV29-1
abundance: many

CDR3aa: CASRSTPGGPNNEQFF
v_gene: TRBV7-3
abundance: many

CDR3aa: CATRVYNEQFF
v_gene: TRBV5-1
abundance: .

CDR3aa: CAISDSGVNEQFF
v_gene: TRBV10-3
abundance: .

CDR3aa: CATGQGAGTGELFF
v_gene: TRBV28
abundance: many

CDR3aa: CSARDRTGGNQPQHF
v_gene: TRBV20-1
abundance: .

CDR3aa: CASRGGGTNEKLFF
v_gene: TRBV28
abundance: many

CDR3aa: CASSAVGGYGYTF
v_gene: TRBV9
abundance: .

CDR3aa: CASSYRPGLKFGFTF
v_gene: TRBV6-5
abundance: .

CDR3aa: CASSPWDPRSYNEQFF
v_gene: TRBV12-3/TRBV12-4
abundance: many

CDR3aa: CASSLTSWGTGELFF
v_gene: TRBV7-2
abundance: .

CDR3aa: CASSLDGTEDYEQYF
v_gene: TRBV5-5
abundance: many

CDR3aa: CSATGLAGGEQFF
v_gene: TRBV29-1
abundance: .

CDR3aa: CSVERAYEQYF
v_gene: TRBV29-1
abundance: many

CDR3aa: CASSGWNSYNEQFF
v_gene: TRBV12-3/TRBV12-4
abundance: many

CDR3aa: CASKQQGSGNTIYF
v_gene: TRBV7-9
abundance: many

CDR3aa: CSVEPGRLDGYPF
v_gene: TRBV20-1
abundance: .

CDR3aa: CSATAGGQGPWEQYF
v_gene: TRBV20-1
abundance: many

CDR3aa: CASSSGAGTAPYEQYF
v_gene: TRBV5-1
abundance: many

CDR3aa: CASRLDRGHGYTF
v_gene: TRBV6-1
abundance: .

CDR3aa: CSAKELADDYEQYF
v_gene: TRBV20-1
abundance: many

CDR3aa: CASRRQGVDTQYF
v_gene: TRBV3-1
abundance: many

CDR3aa: CASSLAETGETQYF
v_gene: TRBV5-1
abundance: .

CDR3aa: CASSPLGDQPQHF
v_gene: TRBV18
abundance: many

CDR3aa: CASSPGQGKGEQYF
v_gene: TRBV12-3/TRBV12-4
abundance: .

CDR3aa: CSARGMQTSGRSSYNEQFF
v_gene: TRBV20-1
abundance: few

CDR3aa: CASSQGPDNQKLFF
v_gene: TRBV4-1
abundance: many

CDR3aa: CASSWDFGILNTGELFF
v_gene: TRBV12-3/TRBV12-4
abundance: .

CDR3aa: CASSLKGGPAYEQYF
v_gene: TRBV12-3/TRBV12-4
abundance: .

CDR3aa: CSPAGGDTDTQYF
v_gene: TRBV20-1
abundance: many

CDR3aa: CAIGTSGNNNEQFF
v_gene: TRBV10-3
abundance: many

CDR3aa: CATSRETGELFF
v_gene: TRBV15
abundance: many

CDR3aa: CASSYRRGSYEQYF
v_gene: TRBV6-5
abundance: many

CDR3aa: CATSRGGGFTDTQYF
v_gene: TRBV15
abundance: many

CDR3aa: CASSNPSGTGPFLYYEQYF
v_gene: TRBV6-4
abundance: many

CDR3aa: CSALHRVNIQYF
v_gene: TRBV20-1
abundance: once

CDR3aa: CASSPRLAGGETQYF
v_gene: TRBV9
abundance: once